The present entry profiles one TCR beta chain with its context. Treatment described: over 15 received Ad26.COV2.S at low or high dose, single or two shots; roughly 5 received placebo; per-sample allocation not given. Sampling occurred on day 63 after the first vaccine or placebo injection. The data stem from a study of Ad26.COV2.S vaccination and SARS-CoV-2 variants. Here immunoSEQ multiplex PCR was the method, and the copy in TCRdb shows in-frame clones only, minus some. The table lists a few hundred thousand clones, 83% of them singletons. This receptor was taken from a person between 18 and 59 years old who received the Ad26.COV2.S COVID-19 vaccine or a placebo. Sequenced here: peripheral blood, sampled in a trial of Ad26.COV2.S vaccine versus placebo.

CDR3 bases: TGTGCCAGCAGACCCGGACAGGGGGCCCCTGAAGCTTTCTTT. It translates to CASRPGQGAPEAFF. The genes are TRBV6-6 and TRBJ1-1; 11 nucleotides align to TRBD1. CDR1 is MNHNY, CDR2 SVGAGI, per germline (reference sequence). This CDR3 is built from 14 residues. V lost 6 bases and J lost 6; bases outside the gene matches: 6.